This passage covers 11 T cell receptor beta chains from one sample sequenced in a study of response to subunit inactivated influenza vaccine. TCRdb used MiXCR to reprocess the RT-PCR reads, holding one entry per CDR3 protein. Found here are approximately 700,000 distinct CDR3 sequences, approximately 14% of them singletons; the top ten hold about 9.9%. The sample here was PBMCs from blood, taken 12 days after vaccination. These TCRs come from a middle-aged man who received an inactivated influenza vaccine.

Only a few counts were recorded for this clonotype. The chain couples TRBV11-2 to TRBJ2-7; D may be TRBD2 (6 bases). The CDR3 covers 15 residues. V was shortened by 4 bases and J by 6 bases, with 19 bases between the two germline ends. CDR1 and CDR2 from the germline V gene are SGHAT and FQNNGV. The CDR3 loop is CASSSLRGLKGEQYF. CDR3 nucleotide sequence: TGTGCCAGCAGCTCACTTCGGGGACTCAAGGGCGAGCAGTACTTC.

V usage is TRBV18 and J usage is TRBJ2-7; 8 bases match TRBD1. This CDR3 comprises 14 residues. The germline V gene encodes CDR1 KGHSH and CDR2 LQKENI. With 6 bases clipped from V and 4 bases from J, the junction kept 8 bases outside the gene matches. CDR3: CASSPGQENYEQYF. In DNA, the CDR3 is TGTGCCAGCTCCCCGGGACAGGAGAATTACGAGCAGTACTTC.

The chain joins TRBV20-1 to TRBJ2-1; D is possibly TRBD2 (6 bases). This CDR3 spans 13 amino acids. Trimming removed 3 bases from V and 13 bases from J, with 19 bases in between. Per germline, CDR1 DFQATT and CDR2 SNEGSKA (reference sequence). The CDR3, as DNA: TGCAGTGCTAGGGGGGACTCCCCCACGGAACAGTTCTTC. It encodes CSARGDSPTEQFF.

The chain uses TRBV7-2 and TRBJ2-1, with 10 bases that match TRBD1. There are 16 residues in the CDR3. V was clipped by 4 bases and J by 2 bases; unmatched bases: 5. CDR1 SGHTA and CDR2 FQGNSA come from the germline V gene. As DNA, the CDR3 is TGTGCCAGCAGCTCCCCCGGGACAGGGGCCTACAATGAGCAGTTCTTC. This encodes CASSSPGTGAYNEQFF. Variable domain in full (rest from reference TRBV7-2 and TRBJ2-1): GAGVSQSPSNKVTEKGKDVELRCDPISGHTALYWYRQSLGQGLEFLIYFQGNSAPDKSGLPSDRFSAERTGGSVSTLTIQRTQQEDSAVYLCASSSPGTGAYNEQFFGPGTRLTVL.

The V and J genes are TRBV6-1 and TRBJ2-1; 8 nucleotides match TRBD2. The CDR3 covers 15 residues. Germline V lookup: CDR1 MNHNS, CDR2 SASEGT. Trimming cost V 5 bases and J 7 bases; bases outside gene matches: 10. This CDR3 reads CASSPREGGLNEQFF. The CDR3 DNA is TGTGCCAGCAGTCCCCGGGAGGGGGGGTTGAATGAGCAGTTCTTC.

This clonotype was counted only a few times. The CDR3: CASSLDTETQYF. CDR3 nucleotide sequence: TGTGCCAGCAGCTTAGACACAGAGACCCAGTACTTC. The chain employs TRBV11-2 and TRBJ2-5; D remains unclear. The CDR3 contains 12 residues. The germline V and J ends were trimmed by 0 bases and 4 bases, with 3 bases remaining between them. Germline V gene lookup returns CDR1 SGHAT and CDR2 FQNNGV.

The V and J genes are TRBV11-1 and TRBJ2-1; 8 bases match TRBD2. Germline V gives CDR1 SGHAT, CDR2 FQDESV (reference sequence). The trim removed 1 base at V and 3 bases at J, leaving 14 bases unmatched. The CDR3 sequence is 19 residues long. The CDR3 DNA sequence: TGTGCCAGCAGCTTAGAGTTCGCAGGAGGGCGGGGGGTCTACAATGAGCAGTTCTTC. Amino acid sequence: CASSLEFAGGRGVYNEQFF.

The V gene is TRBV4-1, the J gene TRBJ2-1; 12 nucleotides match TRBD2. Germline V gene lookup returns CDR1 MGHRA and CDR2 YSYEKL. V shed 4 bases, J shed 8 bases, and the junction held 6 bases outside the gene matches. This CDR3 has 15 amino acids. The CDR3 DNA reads TGCGCCAGCAGCCCGACTAGCGGGGGTATTGATGAGCAGTTCTTC. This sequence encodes CASSPTSGGIDEQFF.

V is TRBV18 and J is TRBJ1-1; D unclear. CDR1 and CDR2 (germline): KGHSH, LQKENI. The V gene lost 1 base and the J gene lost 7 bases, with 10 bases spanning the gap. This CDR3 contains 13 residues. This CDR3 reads CASSPLQAGEAFF. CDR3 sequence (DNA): TGTGCCAGCTCACCACTTCAAGCGGGTGAAGCTTTCTTT.

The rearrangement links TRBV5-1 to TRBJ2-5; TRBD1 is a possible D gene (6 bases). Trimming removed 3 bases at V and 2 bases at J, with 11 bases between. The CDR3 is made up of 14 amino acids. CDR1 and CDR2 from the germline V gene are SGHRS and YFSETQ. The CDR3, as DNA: TGCGCCAGCAGCTCCGGACAGCAGCAAGAGACCCAGTACTTC. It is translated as CASSSGQQQETQYF.

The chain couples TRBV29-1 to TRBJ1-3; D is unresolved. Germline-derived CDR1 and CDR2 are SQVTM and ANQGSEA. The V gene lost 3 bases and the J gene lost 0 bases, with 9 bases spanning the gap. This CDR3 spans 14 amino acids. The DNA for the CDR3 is TGCAGCGTTGAGAAAGGGATCTCTGGAAACACCATATATTTT. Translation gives CSVEKGISGNTIYF.